The T cell receptor beta chain described here comes from a study of CD8 T cells in ankylosing spondylitis. General study results and limits: Reportedly, significant enrichment of disease-linked clones occurred in matched ankylosing spondylitis synovial fluid. The study identified a TCR beta motif of under ten highly homologous variants that appeared characteristic of ankylosing spondylitis blood. In synovial fluid and blood from reactive arthritis, some motif variants were previously reported.

Trimming removed 9 bases at V and 0 bases at J, with 16 bases between. Germline CDR1 KGHDR, CDR2 SFDVKD. This CDR3 is 15 amino acids long. This clonotype was seen repeatedly, ten times or more. Its antigen is not known. Library preparation for TCR beta used quantitative 5'-RACE with molecular barcodes. TCRdb recomputed calls from the 5' RACE reads with MiXCR, one row per CDR3 protein. The top ten clones hold under 20% of a sample with roughly 700,000 distinct CDR3 sequences, under 20% of them seen once. The TCR comes from a male donor with ankylosing spondylitis. Sequencing input: blood, either unsorted or a sorted T cell fraction (not recorded which). This rearrangement joins TRBV24-1 to TRBJ2-5; D might be TRBD1 or TRBD2, each matching 5 bases. CDR3 bases: TGTGCCACCCGAACGGGGCGAGCGGACCAAGAGACCCAGTACTTC. Translating gives CATRTGRADQETQYF.